This T cell receptor beta chain was sequenced in a study of T cell repertoires in cytomegalovirus infection. Study overall: Both CMV infection and a matching HLA type were indicated by public TCR beta signatures.

TCRdb re-analysed the reads in MiXCR, keeping a single row per CDR3 protein. Among roughly 760,000 distinct CDR3 sequences listed, less than 40% were seen once. Trimming removed 5 bases at V and 3 bases at J, with 16 bases between. CDR3 length: 15 residues. CDR1 is MDHEN, CDR2 SYDVKM, per germline. The sample holds a few counts of this clonotype. The chain has TRBV28 and TRBJ2-5; maybe TRBD1 (6 bases). What was sequenced was PBMCs. This receptor was identified in a human donor in good health (CMV status not recorded). Some clones in this sample may be carry-over from other donors' samples. This CDR3 is CASSATGWTEETQYF. The CDR3 DNA reads as TGTGCCAGCAGTGCAACAGGGTGGACAGAAGAGACCCAGTACTTC.